This TCR beta chain is drawn from a study of blood T cells in healthy people across ages. The study's findings and limits: Leaving the PBMCs unsorted stopped any conclusive comparison of naive versus antigen-experienced cells.

Primed by a sample-barcoded 5' primer and a J-beta primer mix, a second PCR proceeded for about 7 to 11 cycles. Every molecule of cDNA carried a tag from a template-switch adaptor with 12 random nucleotides. Each CDR3 protein is one row after TCRdb ran MiXCR on the 5' RACE reads. The sample shows hundreds of thousands of distinct CDR3 sequences, more than 25% of them seen only once. Germline V gene sequence: CDR1 SNHLY, CDR2 FYNNEI. The CDR3 sequence is 13 residues long. On this clonotype: Its antigen is currently unknown. This may stem from a read error, because a much larger clone lies one nucleotide away.

This TCR came from a woman older than 75 in good health. The J gene is TRBJ2-3, the V gene TRBV2, with TRBD1 identical over 9 bases. Sequenced material: blood. Written as DNA, the CDR3 is TGTGCCAGCAGGGGACAGGGCGCGGATATGCAGTATTTT. Amino acids: CASRGQGADMQYF.